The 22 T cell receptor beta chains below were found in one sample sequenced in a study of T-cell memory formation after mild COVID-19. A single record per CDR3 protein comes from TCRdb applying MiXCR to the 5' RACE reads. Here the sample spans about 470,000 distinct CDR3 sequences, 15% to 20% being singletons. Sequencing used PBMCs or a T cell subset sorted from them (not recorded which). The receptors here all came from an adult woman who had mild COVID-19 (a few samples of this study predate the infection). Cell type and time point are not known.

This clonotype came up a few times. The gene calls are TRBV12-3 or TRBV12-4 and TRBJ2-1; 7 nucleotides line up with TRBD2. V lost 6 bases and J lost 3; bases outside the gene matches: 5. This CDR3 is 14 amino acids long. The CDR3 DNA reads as TGTGCCAGCAGGACTAGCTCGTTCTACAATGAGCAGTTCTTC. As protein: CASRTSSFYNEQFF.

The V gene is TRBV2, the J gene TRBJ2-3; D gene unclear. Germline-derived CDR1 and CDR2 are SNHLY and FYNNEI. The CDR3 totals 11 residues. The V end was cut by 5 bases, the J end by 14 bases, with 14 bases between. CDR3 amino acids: CASSFSRESYF. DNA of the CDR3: TGTGCCAGCAGTTTTAGTCGTGAATCGTATTTT.

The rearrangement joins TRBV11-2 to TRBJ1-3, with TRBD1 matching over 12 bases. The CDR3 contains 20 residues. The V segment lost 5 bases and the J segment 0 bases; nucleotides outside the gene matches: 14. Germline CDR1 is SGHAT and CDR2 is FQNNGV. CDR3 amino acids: CASSLAGQGASVSSGNTIYF. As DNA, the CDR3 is TGTGCCAGCAGCCTCGCGGGACAGGGGGCTTCTGTTAGCTCTGGAAACACCATATATTTT.

The CDR3 is CASSPGTGGQRETQYF. The CDR3 DNA reads TGTGCCAGTAGCCCCGGGACAGGGGGACAGAGGGAGACCCAGTACTTC. The V and J genes are TRBV19 and TRBJ2-5, with 11 positions matching TRBD1. With V trimmed by 6 bases and J by 5 bases, 11 bases remained unmatched. This CDR3 has 16 residues. Germline lookup yields CDR1 LNHDA and CDR2 SQIVND (reference sequence).

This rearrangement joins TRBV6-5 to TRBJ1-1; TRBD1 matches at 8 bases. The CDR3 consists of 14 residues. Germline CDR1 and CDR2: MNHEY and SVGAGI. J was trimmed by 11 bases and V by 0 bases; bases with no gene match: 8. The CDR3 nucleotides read TGTGCCAGCAGTTACTCAACAGGGGGTAATCGGGCTTTCTTT. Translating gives CASSYSTGGNRAFF.

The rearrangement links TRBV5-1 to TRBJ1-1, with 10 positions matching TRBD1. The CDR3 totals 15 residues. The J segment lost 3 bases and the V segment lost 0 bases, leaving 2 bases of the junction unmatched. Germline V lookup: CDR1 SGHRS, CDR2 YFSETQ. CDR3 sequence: CASSLGQGADTEAFF. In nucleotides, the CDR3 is TGCGCCAGCAGCTTGGGACAGGGGGCGGACACTGAAGCTTTCTTT.

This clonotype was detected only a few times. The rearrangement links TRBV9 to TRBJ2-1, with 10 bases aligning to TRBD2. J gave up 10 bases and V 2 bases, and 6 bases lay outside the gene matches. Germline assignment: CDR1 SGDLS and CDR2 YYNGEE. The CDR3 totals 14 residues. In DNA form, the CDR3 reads TGTGCCAGCAGCGTTGCTAGCGGGAGAGGGGAGCAGTTCTTC. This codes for CASSVASGRGEQFF.

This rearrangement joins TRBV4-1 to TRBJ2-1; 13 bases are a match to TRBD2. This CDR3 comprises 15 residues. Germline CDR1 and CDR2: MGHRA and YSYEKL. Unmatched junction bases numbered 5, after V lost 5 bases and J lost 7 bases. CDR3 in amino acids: CASSILAGGQNEQFF. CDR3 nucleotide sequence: TGCGCCAGCAGCATACTAGCGGGGGGGCAAAATGAGCAGTTCTTC.

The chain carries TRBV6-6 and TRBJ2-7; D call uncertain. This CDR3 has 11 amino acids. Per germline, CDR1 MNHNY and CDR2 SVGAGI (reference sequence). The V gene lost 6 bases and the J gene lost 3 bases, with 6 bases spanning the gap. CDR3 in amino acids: CASSHVYEQYF. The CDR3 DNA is TGTGCCAGCAGCCACGTCTACGAGCAGTACTTC.

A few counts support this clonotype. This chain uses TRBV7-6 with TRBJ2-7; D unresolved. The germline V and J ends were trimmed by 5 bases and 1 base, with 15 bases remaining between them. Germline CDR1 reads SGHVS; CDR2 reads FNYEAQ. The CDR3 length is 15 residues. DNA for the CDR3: TGTGCCAGCAGCCCAGTGCGGATGTCTTCCTACGAGCAGTACTTC. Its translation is CASSPVRMSSYEQYF. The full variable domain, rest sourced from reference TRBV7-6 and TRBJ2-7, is GAGVSQSPRYKVTKRGQDVALRCDPISGHVSLYWYRQALGQGPEFLTYFNYEAQQDKSGLPNDRFSAERPEGSISTLTIQRTEQRDSAMYRCASSPVRMSSYEQYFGPGTRLTVT.

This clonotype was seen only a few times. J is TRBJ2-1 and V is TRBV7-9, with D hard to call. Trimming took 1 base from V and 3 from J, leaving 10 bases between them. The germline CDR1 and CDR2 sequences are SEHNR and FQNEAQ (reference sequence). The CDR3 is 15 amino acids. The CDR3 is CASSLGSSYYNEQFF. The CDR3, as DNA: TGTGCCAGCAGCTTAGGCTCATCCTACTACAATGAGCAGTTCTTC.

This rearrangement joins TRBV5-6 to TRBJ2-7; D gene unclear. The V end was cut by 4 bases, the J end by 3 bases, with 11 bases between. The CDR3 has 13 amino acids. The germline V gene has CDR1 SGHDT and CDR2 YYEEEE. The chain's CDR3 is CASSPRVGYEQYF. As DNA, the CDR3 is TGTGCCAGCAGCCCCCGGGTCGGCTACGAGCAGTACTTC. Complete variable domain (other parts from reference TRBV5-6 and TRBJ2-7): DAGVTQSPTHLIKTRGQQVTLRCSPKSGHDTVSWYQQALGQGPQFIFQYYEEEERQRGNFPDRFSGHQFPNYSSELNVNALLLGDSALYLCASSPRVGYEQYFGPGTRLTVT.

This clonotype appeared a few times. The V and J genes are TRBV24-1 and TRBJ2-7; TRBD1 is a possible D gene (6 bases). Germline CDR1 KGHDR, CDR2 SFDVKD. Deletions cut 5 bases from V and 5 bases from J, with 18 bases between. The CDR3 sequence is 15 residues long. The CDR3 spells CATSGLLVGTNEQYF. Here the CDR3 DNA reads TGTGCCACCAGTGGTCTCCTGGTAGGGACAAACGAGCAGTACTTC.

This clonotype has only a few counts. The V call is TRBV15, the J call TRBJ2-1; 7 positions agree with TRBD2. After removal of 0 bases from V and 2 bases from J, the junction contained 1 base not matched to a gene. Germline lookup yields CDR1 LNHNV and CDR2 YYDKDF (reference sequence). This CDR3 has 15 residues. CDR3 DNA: TGTGCCACCAGCAGAGACGGGGGGACCTACAATGAGCAGTTCTTC. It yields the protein CATSRDGGTYNEQFF. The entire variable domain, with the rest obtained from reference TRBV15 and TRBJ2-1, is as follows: DAMVIQNPRYQVTQFGKPVTLSCSQTLNHNVMYWYQQKSSQAPKLLFHYYDKDFNNEADTPDNFQSRRPNTSFCFLDIRSPGLGDTAMYLCATSRDGGTYNEQFFGPGTRLTVL.

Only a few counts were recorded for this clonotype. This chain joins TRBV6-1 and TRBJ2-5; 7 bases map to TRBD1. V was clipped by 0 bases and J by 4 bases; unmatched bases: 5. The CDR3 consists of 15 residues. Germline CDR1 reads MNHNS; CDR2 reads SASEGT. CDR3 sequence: CASSEARGPGETQYF. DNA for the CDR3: TGTGCCAGCAGTGAAGCGAGGGGGCCGGGAGAGACCCAGTACTTC.

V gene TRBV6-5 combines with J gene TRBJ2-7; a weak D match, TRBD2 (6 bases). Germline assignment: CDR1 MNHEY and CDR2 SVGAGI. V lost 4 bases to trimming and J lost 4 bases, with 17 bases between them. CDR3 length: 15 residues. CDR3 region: CASSSNRDSFYEQYF. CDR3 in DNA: TGTGCCAGCAGTTCAAACCGGGACTCATTTTACGAGCAGTACTTC.

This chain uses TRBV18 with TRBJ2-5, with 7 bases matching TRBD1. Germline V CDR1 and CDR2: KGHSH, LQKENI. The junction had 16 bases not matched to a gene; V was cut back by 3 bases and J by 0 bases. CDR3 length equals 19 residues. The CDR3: CASSPTGKTGLGYQETQYF. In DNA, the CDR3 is TGTGCCAGCTCACCGACGGGGAAGACAGGGTTGGGGTACCAAGAGACCCAGTACTTC.

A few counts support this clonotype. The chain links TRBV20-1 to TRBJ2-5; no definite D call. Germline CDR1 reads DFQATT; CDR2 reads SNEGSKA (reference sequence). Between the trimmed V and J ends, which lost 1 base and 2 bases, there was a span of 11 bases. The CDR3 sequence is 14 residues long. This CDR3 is CSARVSMGQETQYF. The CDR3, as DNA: TGCAGTGCTAGAGTTTCCATGGGGCAAGAGACCCAGTACTTC.

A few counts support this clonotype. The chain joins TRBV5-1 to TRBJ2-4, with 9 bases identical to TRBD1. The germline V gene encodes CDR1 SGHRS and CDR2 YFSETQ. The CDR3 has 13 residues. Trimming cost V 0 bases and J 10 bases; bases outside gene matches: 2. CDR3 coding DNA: TGCGCCAGCAGCTTGGTGGGACAGGGTATTCAGTACTTC. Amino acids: CASSLVGQGIQYF.

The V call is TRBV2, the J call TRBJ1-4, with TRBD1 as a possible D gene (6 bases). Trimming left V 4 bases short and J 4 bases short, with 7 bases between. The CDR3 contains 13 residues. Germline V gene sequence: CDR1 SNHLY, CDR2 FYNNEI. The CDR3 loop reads CASSGGGNEKLFF. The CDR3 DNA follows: TGTGCCAGCAGTGGAGGGGGTAATGAAAAACTGTTTTTT.

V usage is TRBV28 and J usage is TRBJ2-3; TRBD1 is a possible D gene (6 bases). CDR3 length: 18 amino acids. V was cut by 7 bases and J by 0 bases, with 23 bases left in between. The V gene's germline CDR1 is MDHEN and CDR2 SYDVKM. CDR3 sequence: CASIPPWTASTSTDTQYF. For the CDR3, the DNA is TGTGCCAGCATCCCACCCTGGACAGCTAGTACTAGCACAGATACGCAGTATTTT.

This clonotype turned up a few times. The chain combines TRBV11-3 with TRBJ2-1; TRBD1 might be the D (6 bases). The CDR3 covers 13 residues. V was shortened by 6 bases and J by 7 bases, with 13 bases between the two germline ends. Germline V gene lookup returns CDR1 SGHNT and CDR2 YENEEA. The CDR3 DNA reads TGTGCCAGCAGTATACAGGGAAGTAATGAGCAGTTCTTC. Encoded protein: CASSIQGSNEQFF. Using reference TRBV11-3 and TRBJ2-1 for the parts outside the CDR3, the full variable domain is EAGVVQSPRYKIIEKKQPVAFWCNPISGHNTLYWYLQNLGQGPELLIRYENEEAVDDSQLPKDRFSAERLKGVDSTLKIQPAELGDSAVYLCASSIQGSNEQFFGPGTRLTVL.